This T cell receptor (beta chain) is drawn from a study of blood T cell repertoires in COVID-19. CDR1 and CDR2 (germline): LGHDT, YNNKEL (reference sequence). There are 14 residues in the CDR3. With 1 base removed from V and 8 bases from J, the gap between germline ends came to 14 bases. In the authors' methods: Amplified reference gene primers provided the basis for estimating nucleated cell counts. TCRdb's copy holds only in-frame clones and misses some; the assay was immunoSEQ multiplex PCR. From that table come the V and J calls and clone size; the DNA was used to work out D and trimming. The table lists tens of thousands of clones, approximately 82% of them singletons.

What was sequenced was peripheral blood. The chain carries TRBV3-1 (or the pseudogene TRBV3-2) and TRBJ1-2, with D tentatively TRBD1 (6 bases). The receptor comes from a human donor in a cohort sampled during active or convalescent COVID-19. CDR3 in amino acids: CASSQAGGRGGYTF. The CDR3 DNA is TGTGCCAGCAGCCAAGCCGGGGGGCGCGGGGGCTACACCTTC.